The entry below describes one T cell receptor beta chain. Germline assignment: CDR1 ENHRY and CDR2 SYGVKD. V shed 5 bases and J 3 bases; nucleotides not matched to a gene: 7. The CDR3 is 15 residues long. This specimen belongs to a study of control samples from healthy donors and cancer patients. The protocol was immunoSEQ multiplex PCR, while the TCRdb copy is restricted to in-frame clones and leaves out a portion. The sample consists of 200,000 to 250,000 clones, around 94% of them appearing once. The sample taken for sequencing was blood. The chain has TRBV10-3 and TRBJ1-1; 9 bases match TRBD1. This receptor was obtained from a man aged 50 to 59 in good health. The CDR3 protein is CAISPGTGLDTEAFF. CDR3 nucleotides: TGTGCCATCAGTCCCGGGACAGGGCTTGACACTGAAGCTTTCTTT.